This T cell receptor beta chain was sequenced for a study of blood T cells in healthy people across ages (dated by TCRdb to the mid-2010s). With respect to the entire study: Template switching captured roughly one uniquely barcoded TCR beta cDNA molecule per two T cells in model experiments. Age-related changes in TCR beta repertoire diversity were measured in the study by deep sequencing normalized with unique cDNA molecular identifiers. The donors were divided into four age groups: young (average around 15 years), middle-aged (over 35), aged (about 60) and long-lived (about 84). For two donors (one aged 18 to 29 and one aged 80 or older), the study analyzed two additional independent replicas of 1 million unique cDNA reads from the same blood draw.

The 40 or so donors, aged roughly 6 to 95 years, were systemically healthy Caucasian individuals from Russia. Roughly 10 milliliters of peripheral blood were collected from each donor into EDTA-treated Vacutainer tubes. Ficoll-Paque density-gradient centrifugation was used to isolate PBMCs, with at least 6.5 million per sample. Trizol reagent was used to extract total RNA from PBMCs, with at least 5 micrograms per sample. For every donor, an aliquot of PBMCs went through flow cytometry to measure the percentages of naive CD45RAhigh/CD27high T cells. Here is what the overall study found, with its caveats: Observed TCR beta diversity per million T cells fell roughly linearly with age, and a significant reduction was already apparent by age about 38. Since profiling was done on bulk unsorted PBMCs, naive and antigen-experienced compartments could not be conclusively compared. The percentage of naive T cells measured by flow cytometry correlated strongly with observed TCR beta diversity. Compared with the aged group, the long-lived group had more naive CD4+ T cells, fewer expanded clones and increased TCR diversity, a pattern suggesting age selection. Donor CMV infection status was unknown, potentially confounding age-related changes in expanded clonotypes. Total diversity estimates from one million sequenced T cells were considered lower bounds and underestimates.

Library method: 5' RACE. TCRdb shows the sequencer as Illumina HiSeq 2500. A second about 7 to 11 cycle PCR used a sample-barcoded 5' primer and a J-beta primer mix. A template-switch 5' adaptor carrying 12 random nucleotides introduced a unique molecular identifier onto each TCR beta cDNA molecule. Each sample yielded at least 2.5 million CDR3-containing paired-end reads. The Mint cDNA synthesis kit, primed by a TRBC-specific oligonucleotide, was used to synthesize first-strand cDNA from all RNA. All cDNA was treated with uracil-DNA glycosylase and then went through a first 18-cycle PCR with the universal primers M1SS and BC2_uni_R. The original pipeline was this. Each sample was normalized by randomly selecting 1 million high-quality reads, each carrying a distinct molecular identifier. Reads sharing molecular identifiers were discarded rather than binned into consensus sequences. MiTCR, with a Q25 quality threshold and the strictest error-elimination algorithm, was used for CDR3 identification, clonotype clustering and error correction. Lower-bound total TCR beta diversity was estimated with a nonparametric unseen species model using Euler transformation. TCRdb reanalyzed the raw reads on its own, using fastp at Q25 for trimming and MiXCR for clone calling, and kept in-frame beta chains. Rows with a matching CDR3 protein are joined into one entry that keeps the most common DNA and genes. In this record, the V and J calls reflect TCRdb's handling and not the investigators' own analysis. The sample contains about 800,000 distinct CDR3 sequences, more than 20% of them found a single time. The top ten clonotypes cover more than 3% of the sample.

This clonotype was seen more than once but under ten times. Its antigen is currently not known. No base qualities exist here, and no much larger clone lies one base off it. This sample was shared with a second study, whose subject was T cells of mothers and their children. The second study also describes: Nine systemically healthy Caucasian individuals served as donors, namely three mothers together with their six children. cDNA synthesis consumed the entire amount of extracted RNA, loaded at approximately 1.4 ug RNA in each 15 ul reaction. In the second PCR, the M1S primer introduced both the sample barcodes and 2-4 random nucleotides. Each mother yielded over 9.5 million TCR beta CDR3 reads and each child some 3 million reads. In both related and unrelated pairs, thymic selection shapes the output of TCR recombination in a similar way, with inherited differences having only a minor effect. Normalized repertoire overlap in related mother-child pairs was always slightly higher than in unrelated mother-child pairs, but the difference was never significant. With a sensitivity of 90 to 100 clones per million clonotypes, no persistent microchimeric T cell clones were detected. To look for features that set related mother-child pairs apart from unrelated individuals, the researchers ran deep NGS to compare the TCR beta repertoires of mothers and children. The mean age was about 38 +/- 4 years for the mothers and about 12 +/- 4 years for the children. Libraries were sequenced on Illumina HiSeq 2000 with 100+100 nt paired-end reads after adapter ligation with NEBNext reagents. To prevent cross-contamination, the mother and child libraries were prepared one month apart and sequenced in separate runs. For each donor, between about 500,000 and 2,200,000 distinct TCR beta clonotypes were identified. Naive TCR beta clonotypes were estimated from low-frequency clonotypes matched to each donor's FACS-determined naive share, without sorting.

The receptor comes from a boy younger than 18 in good health. Sequenced input: blood.

The bases are TGTGCCAGCAGCCTATCACAGGGGAAGGGCACAGATACGCAGTATTTT. Translated, it reads CASSLSQGKGTDTQYF. The chain is made from TRBV7-8 and TRBJ2-3; 7 nucleotides in the junction match TRBD1. V lost 5 bases and J lost 1 base, and the count of bases not matched to a germline gene is 9. Reading the germline V gene gives CDR1 SGHVS and CDR2 FQNEAQ. The CDR3 holds 16 amino acids from the cysteine to the phenylalanine. CDR3 DNA is the only sequence kept; it has 48 bases, read in frame from the first base. The CDR3, completed at both ends by the reference TRBV7-8 and TRBJ2-3 genes, gives the full variable domain GAGVSQSPRYKVAKRGQDVALRCDPISGHVSLFWYQQALGQGPEFLTYFQNEAQLDKSGLPSDRFFAERPEGSVSTLKIQRTQQEDSAVYLCASSLSQGKGTDTQYFGPGTRLTVL.